The clone carrying this T cell receptor beta chain was seen only a few times. Its antigen remains unknown. Time point described: peripheral blood 6 weeks after treatment start. Diagnoses among patients were locally advanced or metastatic urothelial carcinoma. This sample was included in a study of PD-L1 blockade in urothelial cancer. Study-level information: Atezolizumab (1,200 mg intravenously every 3 weeks) began around 2014 for patients. Specimens of blood held a median count of approximately 150,000 T cells.

Libraries were prepared by immunoSEQ multiplex PCR; TCRdb keeps only in-frame clonotypes and omits some of them. The profile covers about 43,000 clones, with around four fifths appearing a single time and more than 13% taken by the ten largest. Study-wide results and caveats: At the 3-week point, tumor-associated blood clones expanded more in durable-benefit patients.

J was trimmed by 7 bases and V by 4 bases; bases with no gene match: 13. The CDR3 runs 15 residues. Germline assignment: CDR1 SGHAT and CDR2 FQNNGV. The origin of this receptor is a man in his fifties or sixties with urothelial cancer. This chain uses TRBV11-2 with TRBJ2-7, with TRBD1 matching over 7 bases. The sample consisted of PBMCs, taken around atezolizumab (anti-PD-L1) treatment. The CDR3 is CASSSTDWQGEEQYF. The DNA for the CDR3 is TGTGCCAGCAGCTCAACCGATTGGCAGGGGGAGGAGCAGTACTTC.